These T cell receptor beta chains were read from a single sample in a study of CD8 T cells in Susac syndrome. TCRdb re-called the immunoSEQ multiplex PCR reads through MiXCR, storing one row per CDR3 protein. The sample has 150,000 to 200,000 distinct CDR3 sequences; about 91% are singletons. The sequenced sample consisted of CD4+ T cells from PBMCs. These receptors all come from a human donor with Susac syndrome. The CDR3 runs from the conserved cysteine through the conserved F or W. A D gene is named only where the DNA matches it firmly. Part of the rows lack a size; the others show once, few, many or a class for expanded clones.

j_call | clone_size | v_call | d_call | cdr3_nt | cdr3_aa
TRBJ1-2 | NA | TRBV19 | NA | TGTGCCAGTAGTATAAGCGCCGGCTACACCTTC | CASSISAGYTF
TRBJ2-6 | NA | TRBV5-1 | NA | TGCGCCAGCAGTGACAGGCTGTCGGGGTCTGGGGCCAACGTCCTGACTTTC | CASSDRLSGSGANVLTF
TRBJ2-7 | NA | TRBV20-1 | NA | TGCAGTGCTAAAGGGGCCTCCTCCTACGAGCAGTACTTC | CSAKGASSYEQYF
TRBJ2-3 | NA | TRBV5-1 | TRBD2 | TGCGCCAGCAGCCCCGGACTAGCGGGGGGCACAGATACGCAGTATTTT | CASSPGLAGGTDTQYF
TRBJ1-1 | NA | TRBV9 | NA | TGTGCCAGCAGCCTGCCTGCGACAGGACGCGGTATGAACACTGAAGCTTTCTTT | CASSLPATGRGMNTEAFF
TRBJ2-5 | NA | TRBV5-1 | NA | TGCGCCAGCAGCTTACCACCGCGAACTACCATGTACCAAGAGACCCAGTACTTC | CASSLPPRTTMYQETQYF
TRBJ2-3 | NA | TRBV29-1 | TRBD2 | TGCAGCGTTGGGGGTTTGCGGGGGGTGGGCACAGATACGCAGTATTTT | CSVGGLRGVGTDTQYF
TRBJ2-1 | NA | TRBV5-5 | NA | TGTGCCAGCAGCTTCGGGCAGCTTAATGAGCAGTTCTTC | CASSFGQLNEQFF
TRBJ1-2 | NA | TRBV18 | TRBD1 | TGTGCCAGCTCACCGAAGGAACAGGGGAACGGCTACACCTTC | CASSPKEQGNGYTF
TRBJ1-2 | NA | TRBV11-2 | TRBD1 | TGTGCCAGCAGCTTATCAGGGGGGGGCTACACCTTC | CASSLSGGGYTF
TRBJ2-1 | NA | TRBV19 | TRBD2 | TGTGCCAGTAGGGGGGGGAGAAGGGCACCCTACAATGAGCAGTTCTTC | CASRGGRRAPYNEQFF
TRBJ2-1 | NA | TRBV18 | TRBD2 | TGTGCCAGCTCACCACCGGCTGGCGGGGGTGGCAATGAGCAGTTCTTC | CASSPPAGGGGNEQFF
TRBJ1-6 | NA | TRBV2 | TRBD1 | TGTGCCAGCAGGGAGGGACAGGGGACGGGTAATTCACCCCTCCACTTT | CASREGQGTGNSPLHF
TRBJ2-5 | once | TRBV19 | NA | TGTGCCAGTAGCACAGGAAGGGCTGACCTCGGGGAGACCCAGTACTTC | CASSTGRADLGETQYF
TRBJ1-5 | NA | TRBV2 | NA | TGTGCCAGCAGTGGGGGACGTAGCAATCAGCCCCAGCATTTT | CASSGGRSNQPQHF
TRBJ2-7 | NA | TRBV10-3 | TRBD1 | TGTGCCATAGCCGGGACAGGGCACAACGAGCAGTACTTC | CAIAGTGHNEQYF
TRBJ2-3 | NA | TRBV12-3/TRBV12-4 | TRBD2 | TGTGCCAGCAGTTTAGCGCGAGCGGGGGGGCCATATACGCAGTATTTT | CASSLARAGGPYTQYF
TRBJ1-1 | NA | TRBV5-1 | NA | TGCGCCAGCAGCTTGGACGGTCAAGGGAAAGCTTTCTTT | CASSLDGQGKAFF
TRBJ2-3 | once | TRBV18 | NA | TGTGCCAGCTCACCGCTCGGTGCAGATACGCAGTATTTT | CASSPLGADTQYF
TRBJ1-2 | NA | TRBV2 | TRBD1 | TGTGCCAGCAGAGGGACAGGGGGCGTTGGCTACACCTTC | CASRGTGGVGYTF
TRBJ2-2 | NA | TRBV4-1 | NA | NA | CASSQVRFGELFF
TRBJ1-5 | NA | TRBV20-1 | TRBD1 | TGCAGTGCTAGAGAGCCCGGGACAGCACTTCAGCCCCAGCATTTT | CSAREPGTALQPQHF
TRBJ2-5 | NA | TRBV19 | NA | TGTGCCAGTAGCCGACTACTTCGGGAGACCCAGTACTTC | CASSRLLRETQYF
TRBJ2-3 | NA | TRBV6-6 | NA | TGTGCCAGCAGTTTCTTGTCCAGCACAGATACGCAGTATTTT | CASSFLSSTDTQYF
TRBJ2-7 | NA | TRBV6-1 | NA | TGTGCCAGCAGCCGCGAGGGGTCGGTCGCGTCCTACGAGCAGTACTTC | CASSREGSVASYEQYF
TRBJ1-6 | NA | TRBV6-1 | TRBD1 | TGTGCCAGCAGTAAAAAGGGACAGGGCGGGAATTCACCCCTCCACTTT | CASSKKGQGGNSPLHF
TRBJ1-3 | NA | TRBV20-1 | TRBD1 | TGCAGTGCTAGGGACAGGGGACTGGGGCCTGGAAACACCATATATTTT | CSARDRGLGPGNTIYF
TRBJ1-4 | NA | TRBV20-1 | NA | TGCAGTGCTAGAGATTTACGGGGGGGGGAAAAACTGTTTTTT | CSARDLRGGEKLFF
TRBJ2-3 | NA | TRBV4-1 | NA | TGCGCCAGCAGCCAAGATGTAGGGACAACTAGCACAGATACGCAGTATTTT | CASSQDVGTTSTDTQYF
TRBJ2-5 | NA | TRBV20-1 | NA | TGCAGTGCCCTCCGACGGCCGACATCCCGACAAGAGACCCAGTACTTC | CSALRRPTSRQETQYF
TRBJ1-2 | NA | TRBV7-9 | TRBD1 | TGTGCCAGCAGCTTAGCAGGGGGCGGTGGCTACACCTTC | CASSLAGGGGYTF
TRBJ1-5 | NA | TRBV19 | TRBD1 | TGTGCCAGTAGTAGACAGGGGGCTAGGCAGCCCCAGCATTTT | CASSRQGARQPQHF
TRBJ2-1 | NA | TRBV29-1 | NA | TGCAGCGTTGAGGAGGGCGGGCTACAGAGCTCCTACAATGAGCAGTTCTTC | CSVEEGGLQSSYNEQFF
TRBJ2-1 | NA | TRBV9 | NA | TGTGCCAGCAGCGTAGGATTGGGGAATGAGCAGTTCTTC | CASSVGLGNEQFF